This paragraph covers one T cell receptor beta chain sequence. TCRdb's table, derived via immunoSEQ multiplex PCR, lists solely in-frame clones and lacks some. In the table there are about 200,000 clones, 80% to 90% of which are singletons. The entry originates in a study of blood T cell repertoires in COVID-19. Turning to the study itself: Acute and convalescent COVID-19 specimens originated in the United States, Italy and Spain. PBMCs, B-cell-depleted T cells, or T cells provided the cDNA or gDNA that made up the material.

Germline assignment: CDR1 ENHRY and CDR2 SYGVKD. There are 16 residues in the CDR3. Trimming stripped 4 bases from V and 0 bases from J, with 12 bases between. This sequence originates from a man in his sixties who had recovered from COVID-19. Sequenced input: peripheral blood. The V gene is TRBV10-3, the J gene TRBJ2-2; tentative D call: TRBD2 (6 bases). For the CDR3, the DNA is TGTGCCATCAGTGTTGCGGGAACCGCGAACACCGGGGAGCTGTTTTTT. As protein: CAISVAGTANTGELFF.